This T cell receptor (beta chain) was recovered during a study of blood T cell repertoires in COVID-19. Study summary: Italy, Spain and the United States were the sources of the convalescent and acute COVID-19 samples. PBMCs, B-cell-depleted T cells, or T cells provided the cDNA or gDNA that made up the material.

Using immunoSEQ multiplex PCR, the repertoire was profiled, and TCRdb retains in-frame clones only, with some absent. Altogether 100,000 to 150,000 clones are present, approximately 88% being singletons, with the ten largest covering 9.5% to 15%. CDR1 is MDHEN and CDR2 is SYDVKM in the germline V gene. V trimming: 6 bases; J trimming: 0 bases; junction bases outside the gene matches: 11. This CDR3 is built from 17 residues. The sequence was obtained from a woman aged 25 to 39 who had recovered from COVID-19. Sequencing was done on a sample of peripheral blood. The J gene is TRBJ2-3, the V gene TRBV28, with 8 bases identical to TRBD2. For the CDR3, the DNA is TGTGCCAGCAGCCAAGGTATAGCGGGGCCTAGCACAGATACGCAGTATTTT. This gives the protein CASSQGIAGPSTDTQYF.